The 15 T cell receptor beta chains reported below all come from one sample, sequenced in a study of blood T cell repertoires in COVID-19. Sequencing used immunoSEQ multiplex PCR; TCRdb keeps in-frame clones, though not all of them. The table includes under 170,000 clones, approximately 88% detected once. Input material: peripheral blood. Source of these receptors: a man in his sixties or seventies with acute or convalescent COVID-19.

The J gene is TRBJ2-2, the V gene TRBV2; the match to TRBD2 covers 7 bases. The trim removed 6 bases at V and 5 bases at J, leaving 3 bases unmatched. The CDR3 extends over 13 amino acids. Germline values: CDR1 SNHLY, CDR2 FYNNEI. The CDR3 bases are TGTGCCAGCAGCTTACTAGCGACCGGGGAGCTGTTTTTT. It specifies CASSLLATGELFF.

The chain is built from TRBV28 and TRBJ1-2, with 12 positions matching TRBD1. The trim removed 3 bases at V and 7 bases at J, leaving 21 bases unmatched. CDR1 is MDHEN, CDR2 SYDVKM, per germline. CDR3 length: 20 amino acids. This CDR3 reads CASSFFLSARGQGAGFGYTF. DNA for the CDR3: TGTGCCAGCAGTTTCTTTCTGTCGGCTCGGGGACAGGGGGCTGGGTTTGGCTACACCTTC.

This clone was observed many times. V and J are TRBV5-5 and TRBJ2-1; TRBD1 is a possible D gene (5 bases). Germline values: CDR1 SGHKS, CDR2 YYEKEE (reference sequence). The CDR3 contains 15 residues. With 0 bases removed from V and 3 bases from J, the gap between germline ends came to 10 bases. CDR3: CASSLAVDSYNEQFF. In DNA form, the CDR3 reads TGTGCCAGCAGCTTGGCCGTTGACAGCTACAATGAGCAGTTCTTC.

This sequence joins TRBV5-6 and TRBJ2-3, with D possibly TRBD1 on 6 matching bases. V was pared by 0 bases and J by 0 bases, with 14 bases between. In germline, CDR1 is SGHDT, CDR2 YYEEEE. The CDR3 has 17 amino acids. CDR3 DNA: TGTGCCAGCAGCTTGGTATTCAGGGGCTATAGCACAGATACGCAGTATTTT. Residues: CASSLVFRGYSTDTQYF. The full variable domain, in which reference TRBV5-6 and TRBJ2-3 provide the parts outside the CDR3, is DAGVTQSPTHLIKTRGQQVTLRCSPKSGHDTVSWYQQALGQGPQFIFQYYEEEERQRGNFPDRFSGHQFPNYSSELNVNALLLGDSALYLCASSLVFRGYSTDTQYFGPGTRLTVL.

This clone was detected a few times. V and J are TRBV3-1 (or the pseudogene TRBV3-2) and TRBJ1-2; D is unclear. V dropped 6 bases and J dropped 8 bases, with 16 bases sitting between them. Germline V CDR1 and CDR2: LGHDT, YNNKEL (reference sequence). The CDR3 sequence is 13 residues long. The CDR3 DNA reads TGTGCCAGCAGTCTGAGGTCCTCACAAGGCTACACCTTC. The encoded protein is CASSLRSSQGYTF.

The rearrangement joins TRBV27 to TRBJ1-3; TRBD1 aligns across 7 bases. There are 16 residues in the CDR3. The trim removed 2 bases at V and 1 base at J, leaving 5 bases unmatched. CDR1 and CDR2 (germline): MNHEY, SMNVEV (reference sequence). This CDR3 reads CASSLRPQGSGNTIYF. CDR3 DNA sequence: TGTGCCAGCAGTTTACGACCACAGGGGTCTGGAAACACCATATATTTT.

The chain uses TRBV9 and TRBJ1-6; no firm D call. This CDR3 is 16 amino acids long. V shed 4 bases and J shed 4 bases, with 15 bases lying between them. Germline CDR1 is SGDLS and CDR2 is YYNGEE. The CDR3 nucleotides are TGTGCCAGCAGCCCGCGAGGATCTGGATATAATTCACCCCTCCACTTT. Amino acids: CASSPRGSGYNSPLHF.

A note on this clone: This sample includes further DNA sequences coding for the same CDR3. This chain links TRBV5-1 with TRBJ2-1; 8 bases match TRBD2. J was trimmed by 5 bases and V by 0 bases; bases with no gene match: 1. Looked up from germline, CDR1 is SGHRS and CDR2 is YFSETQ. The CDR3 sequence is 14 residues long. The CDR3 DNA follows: TGCGCCAGCAGCTTGGTAGCGGGAAACAATGAGCAGTTCTTC. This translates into CASSLVAGNNEQFF.

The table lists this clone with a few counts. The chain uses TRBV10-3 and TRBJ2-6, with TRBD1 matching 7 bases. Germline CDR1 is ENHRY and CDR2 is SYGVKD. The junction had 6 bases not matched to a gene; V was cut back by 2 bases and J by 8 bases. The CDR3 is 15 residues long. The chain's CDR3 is CAISEGDRETNVLTF. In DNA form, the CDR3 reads TGTGCCATCAGTGAGGGTGACAGGGAAACCAACGTCCTGACTTTC.

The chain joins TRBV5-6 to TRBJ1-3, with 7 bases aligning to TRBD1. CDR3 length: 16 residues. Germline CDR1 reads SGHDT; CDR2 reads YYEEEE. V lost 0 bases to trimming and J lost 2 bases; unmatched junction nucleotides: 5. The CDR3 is CASSLVGTGAGNTIYF. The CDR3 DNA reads TGTGCCAGCAGCTTGGTGGGCACAGGGGCTGGAAACACCATATATTTT. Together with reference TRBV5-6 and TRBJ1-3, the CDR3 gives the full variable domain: DAGVTQSPTHLIKTRGQQVTLRCSPKSGHDTVSWYQQALGQGPQFIFQYYEEEERQRGNFPDRFSGHQFPNYSSELNVNALLLGDSALYLCASSLVGTGAGNTIYFGEGSWLTVV.

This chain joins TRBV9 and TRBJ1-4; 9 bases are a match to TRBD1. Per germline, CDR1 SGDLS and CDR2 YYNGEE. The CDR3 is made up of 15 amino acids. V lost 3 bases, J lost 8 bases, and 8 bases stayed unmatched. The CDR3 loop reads CASSGGQGRLEKLFF. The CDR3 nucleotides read TGTGCCAGCAGCGGTGGACAGGGGCGGTTAGAAAAACTGTTTTTT.

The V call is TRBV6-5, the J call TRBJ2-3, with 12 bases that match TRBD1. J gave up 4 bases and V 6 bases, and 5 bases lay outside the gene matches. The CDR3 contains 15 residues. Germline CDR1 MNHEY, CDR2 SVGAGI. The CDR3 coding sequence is TGTGCCAGCAGGCTGGGACAGGGGGCAGCAGATACGCAGTATTTT. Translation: CASRLGQGAADTQYF.

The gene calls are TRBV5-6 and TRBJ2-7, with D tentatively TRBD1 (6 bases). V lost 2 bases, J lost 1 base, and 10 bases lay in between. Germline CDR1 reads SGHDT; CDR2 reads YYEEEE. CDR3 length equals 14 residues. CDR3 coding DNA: TGTGCCAGCAGCTTCTTACAGGGATCCTACGAGCAGTACTTC. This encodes CASSFLQGSYEQYF. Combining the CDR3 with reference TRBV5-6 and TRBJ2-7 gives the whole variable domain DAGVTQSPTHLIKTRGQQVTLRCSPKSGHDTVSWYQQALGQGPQFIFQYYEEEERQRGNFPDRFSGHQFPNYSSELNVNALLLGDSALYLCASSFLQGSYEQYFGPGTRLTVT.

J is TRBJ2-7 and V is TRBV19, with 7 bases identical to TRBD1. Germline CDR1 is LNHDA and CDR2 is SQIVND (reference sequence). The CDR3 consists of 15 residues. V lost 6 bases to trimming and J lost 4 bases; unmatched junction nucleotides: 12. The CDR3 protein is CASSEQGSTAYEQYF. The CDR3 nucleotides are TGTGCCAGTAGCGAACAGGGGTCGACAGCTTACGAGCAGTACTTC.

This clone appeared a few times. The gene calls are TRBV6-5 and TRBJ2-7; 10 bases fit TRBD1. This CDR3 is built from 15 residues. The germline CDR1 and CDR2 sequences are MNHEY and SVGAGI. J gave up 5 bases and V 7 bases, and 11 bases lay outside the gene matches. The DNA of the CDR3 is TGTGCCAGCACCAAACATGGACAGGGGGGCAACGAGCAGTACTTC. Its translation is CASTKHGQGGNEQYF.